The following is a TCR beta chain sequence with its context. The CDR3 covers 14 residues. Germline CDR1 SGHAT, CDR2 FQNNGV. V was cut by 2 bases and J by 8 bases, with 14 bases left in between. This specimen comes from a study of blood T cell repertoires in COVID-19. About the research overall: Samples representing acute and convalescent COVID-19 were sourced from the United States, Italy and Spain. T cells, B-cell-depleted T cells, or PBMCs supplied cDNA or gDNA.

Profiled with immunoSEQ multiplex PCR; TCRdb holds only in-frame clones, not every one. Found here are around 140,000 clones, over 80% of them singletons; the top ten hold around 11%. The chain employs TRBV11-2 and TRBJ2-3; weak D call: TRBD1 (6 bases). Input material: PBMCs or T cells enriched from blood (not recorded which). This receptor was obtained from a man between 60 and 70 years old who had recovered from COVID-19. CDR3 DNA sequence: TGTGCCAGCAGCTTATGGGGGCCCCCAGTTACGCAGTATTTT. The encoded protein is CASSLWGPPVTQYF.